This TCR beta chain originates from a study of CD8 T cells in ankylosing spondylitis. Whole-study findings and limits: In reactive arthritis synovial fluid and blood, some motif variants had been reported before. From matched ankylosing spondylitis synovial fluid, disease-linked clones were reportedly recovered at significantly enriched levels.

Comments on this clonotype: Its cognate antigen is unknown.

V lost 0 bases to trimming and J lost 0 bases, with 9 bases between them. In germline, CDR1 is MNHEY, CDR2 SVGAGI. CDR3 length: 16 amino acids. TCRdb recomputed calls from the 5' RACE reads with MiXCR, one row per CDR3 protein. The table includes fewer than 400,000 distinct CDR3 sequences, roughly 14% detected once. This sequence joins TRBV6-5 and TRBJ2-4, with unresolved D. The sample consisted of blood, either unsorted or a sorted T cell fraction (not recorded which). This receptor was identified in a male donor with ankylosing spondylitis or in good health (not recorded which). CDR3 loop: CASSYSIGLAKNIQYF. In DNA, the CDR3 is TGTGCCAGCAGTTACTCGATCGGTTTAGCCAAAAACATTCAGTACTTC.